This T cell receptor (beta chain) derives from a study of regulatory T cells in long-lasting Graves disease. Many counts were recorded for this clonotype. Libraries of TCR beta came from iRepertoire HTBI primers plus Arm-PCR of CDR3 regions. Via MiXCR, TCRdb re-called the multiplex PCR reads, giving one row per CDR3 protein. The sample holds about 430,000 distinct CDR3 sequences, approximately 15% seen once. This sample's time point: newly diagnosed GD, antithyroid drugs for less than 3 months. After RNA was extracted from PBMCs, the TCR library was made from it. Separately, the same data were catalogued under a study of T cells in Graves' hyperthyroidism and ophthalmopathy.

Here the sequenced sample was peripheral blood mononuclear cells (PBMCs), taken at new diagnosis, from a patient treated with antithyroid drugs. The source is a woman in her thirties or forties with Graves disease.

The CDR3 reads CATSRLPRTSGRYLPFTDTQYF. The CDR3 bases are TGTGCCACCAGCAGACTCCCGCGGACTAGCGGGAGATATCTTCCCTTCACAGATACGCAGTATTTT. This chain links TRBV15 with TRBJ2-3, with 13 bases that match TRBD2. The trim removed 2 bases at V and 2 bases at J, leaving 19 bases unmatched. CDR1 is LNHNV, CDR2 YYDKDF, per germline (reference sequence). There are 22 residues in the CDR3.